Below are 22 T cell receptor beta chains sequenced from a single sample in a study of a mutant IDH1 vaccine in newly diagnosed glioma. The time point is: baseline, week 1 (first vaccination visit). Treatment of the sample: pre-vaccination baseline after standard-of-care therapy. The data were produced by immunoSEQ multiplex PCR, yet TCRdb's version contains in-frame clones alone and is incomplete. Among about 100,000 clones, about four fifths were seen once, and the ten largest hold around 7.5%. The specimen comprised PBMCs, sampled from a glioma patient treated with radiotherapy, temozolomide or both. The receptors were gathered from a middle-aged man with glioma.

The chain links TRBV5-4 to TRBJ2-1; 11 bases are a match to TRBD2. The CDR3 runs 14 residues. V shed 3 bases and J 9 bases; nucleotides not matched to a gene: 5. Germline V gene data show CDR1 as SGHNT and CDR2 as YYREEE (reference sequence). CDR3 region: CASSSTSGNLEQFF. Here the CDR3 DNA reads TGTGCCAGCAGCTCGACTAGCGGGAATCTTGAGCAGTTCTTC.

This clone showed up just once. The chain employs TRBV4-1 and TRBJ1-6, with TRBD1 matching over 7 bases. The trim removed 5 bases at V and 0 bases at J, leaving 7 bases unmatched. The germline CDR1 and CDR2 sequences are MGHRA and YSYEKL. This CDR3 is 17 amino acids long. The CDR3 is CASSYGQAGSYNSPLHF. DNA for the CDR3: TGCGCCAGCAGCTACGGACAGGCCGGCTCCTATAATTCACCCCTCCACTTT.

The rearrangement uses TRBV7-2 and TRBJ2-5; TRBD2 matches 9 bases. The V gene end was trimmed by 1 base and the J gene end by 5 bases; junction bases not matched to a gene: 5. The V gene's germline CDR1 is SGHTA and CDR2 FQGNSA. This CDR3 contains 15 residues. The CDR3 nucleotides are TGTGCCAGCAGCTTAGGATGGCGGGAGGGGGAGACCCAGTACTTC. Protein: CASSLGWREGETQYF.

The rearrangement uses TRBV30 and TRBJ2-1; 13 bases are a match to TRBD2. This CDR3 is 14 amino acids long. Germline-derived CDR1 and CDR2 are GTSNPN and SVGIG (reference sequence). Germline trimming cut 5 bases from V and 8 bases from J; bases unmatched to any gene: 6. Here the CDR3 DNA reads TGTGCCTGGGGACTAGCGGGAGCGCGCGATGAGCAGTTCTTC. This translates into CAWGLAGARDEQFF.

This chain uses TRBV5-6 with TRBJ1-6; D remains ambiguous. The CDR3 covers 14 residues. V lost 0 bases, J lost 4 bases, and 5 bases lay in between. Germline lookup yields CDR1 SGHDT and CDR2 YYEEEE. Here the CDR3 reads CASSLVQYNSPLHF. Here the CDR3 DNA reads TGTGCCAGCAGCTTGGTACAGTATAATTCACCCCTCCACTTT.

The chain employs TRBV5-5 and TRBJ1-1; D may be TRBD1 (6 bases). V lost 4 bases and J 3 bases, leaving 16 bases between the germline ends. CDR1 is SGHKS and CDR2 is YYEKEE in the germline V gene (reference sequence). The CDR3 is made up of 15 amino acids. CDR3 in DNA: TGTGCCAGCAGCCCACCAGGGGTATGGGACACTGAAGCTTTCTTT. Translated: CASSPPGVWDTEAFF.

V is TRBV9 and J is TRBJ1-1; D perhaps matches TRBD1 (6 bases). Between the trimmed V and J ends, which lost 0 bases and 4 bases, there was a span of 13 bases. The CDR3 spans 15 residues. CDR1 is SGDLS and CDR2 is YYNGEE in the germline V gene. CDR3 in amino acids: CASSVDGGQGTEAFF. In nucleotides, the CDR3 is TGTGCCAGCAGCGTAGATGGGGGGCAAGGCACTGAAGCTTTCTTT.

The CDR3 sequence is CATSREGGWNQPQHF. In DNA form, the CDR3 reads TGTGCCACCAGCAGAGAGGGGGGCTGGAATCAGCCCCAGCATTTT. The chain couples TRBV15 to TRBJ1-5; TRBD1 might be the D (6 bases). Germline values: CDR1 LNHNV, CDR2 YYDKDF (reference sequence). The V gene lost 0 bases and the J gene lost 4 bases, with 10 bases spanning the gap. The CDR3 is made up of 15 amino acids.

This clone was recorded a few times. This rearrangement joins TRBV5-6 to TRBJ1-2; D uncertain. Germline-derived CDR1 and CDR2 are SGHDT and YYEEEE. This CDR3 is built from 13 residues. V was pared by 1 base and J by 8 bases, with 12 bases between. DNA of the CDR3: TGTGCCAGCAGCTTGATTGGGGAAGGGGGCTACACCTTC. It codes for CASSLIGEGGYTF.

There are many counts of this clone. The V call is TRBV5-6, the J call TRBJ1-5; no firm D call. With 1 base removed from V and 9 bases from J, the gap between germline ends came to 14 bases. CDR3 length equals 14 residues. CDR1 and CDR2 from the germline V gene are SGHDT and YYEEEE. The CDR3 nucleotides read TGTGCCAGCAGCTTGAGGCACAACCTCGGGCCCCAGCATTTT. Its protein product is CASSLRHNLGPQHF.

The rearrangement uses TRBV2 and TRBJ2-2; 7 nucleotides agree with TRBD1. The ends lost 4 bases at V and 4 bases at J; junction bases unmatched: 6. CDR1 is SNHLY, CDR2 FYNNEI, per germline. This CDR3 is 15 amino acids long. CDR3: CASSVTTGITGELFF. DNA for the CDR3: TGTGCCAGCAGTGTCACGACAGGGATCACCGGGGAGCTGTTTTTT.

The J gene is TRBJ1-4, the V gene TRBV6-1; D unclear. The CDR3 extends over 14 amino acids. Germline V gene lookup returns CDR1 MNHNS and CDR2 SASEGT. Trimming cost V 3 bases and J 8 bases, with 13 bases left between them. The CDR3: CASSDRGRREKLFF. In nucleotides, the CDR3 is TGTGCCAGCAGTGACAGAGGGAGGCGCGAAAAACTGTTTTTT.

This clone was observed at least ten times. The chain uses TRBV9 and TRBJ1-1; D not resolved. Germline V lookup: CDR1 SGDLS, CDR2 YYNGEE. This CDR3 is built from 13 residues. V shed 0 bases and J shed 1 base, with 4 bases lying between them. This CDR3 reads CASSVGRNTEAFF. The CDR3 DNA reads as TGTGCCAGCAGCGTAGGTCGGAACACTGAAGCTTTCTTT.

In DNA, the CDR3 is TGTGCCAGCAGCTTAGGACCGGGGGATACGCAGTATTTT. It codes for CASSLGPGDTQYF. This chain joins TRBV7-6 and TRBJ2-3, with D possibly being TRBD2 (5 bases). Germline values: CDR1 SGHVS, CDR2 FNYEAQ. The CDR3 contains 13 residues. V lost 1 base and J 6 bases, leaving 8 bases between the germline ends.

The V and J genes are TRBV4-3 and TRBJ1-1; D is perhaps TRBD1 (6 bases). The CDR3 spans 16 residues. From germline, CDR1 is LGHNA and CDR2 YSLEER. Trimming shortened V by 0 bases and J by 3 bases, and 14 bases separated the two germline ends. CDR3 bases: TGCGCCAGCAGCCAAGATGGGGGCCAGGCCCACACTGAAGCTTTCTTT. It codes for CASSQDGGQAHTEAFF.

V is TRBV30 and J is TRBJ2-1; no clear D gene. Germline loops: CDR1 GTSNPN, CDR2 SVGIG (reference sequence). The germline V and J ends were trimmed by 0 bases and 10 bases, with 16 bases remaining between them. The CDR3 is 14 residues long. CDR3 coding DNA: TGTGCCTGGAGTGTTTCACTCCCCAGCTCCGAGCAGTTCTTC. Translating it yields CAWSVSLPSSEQFF.

This sequence joins TRBV28 and TRBJ2-1; TRBD2 aligns across 7 bases. The CDR3 consists of 15 residues. J lost 7 bases, V lost 6 bases, and 12 bases had no gene match. Looked up from germline, CDR1 is MDHEN and CDR2 is SYDVKM. In DNA, the CDR3 is TGTGCCAGCAGCAGAACTAGCGCGAGCTTGAATGAGCAGTTCTTC. Translation: CASSRTSASLNEQFF. The variable domain in full, with the rest retrieved from reference TRBV28 and TRBJ2-1, is DVKVTQSSRYLVKRTGEKVFLECVQDMDHENMFWYRQDPGLGLRLIYFSYDVKMKEKGDIPEGYSVSREKKERFSLILESASTNQTSMYLCASSRTSASLNEQFFGPGTRLTVL.

The V call is TRBV2, the J call TRBJ2-3; 14 nucleotides align to TRBD2. The CDR3 is made up of 15 amino acids. Germline V gene sequence: CDR1 SNHLY, CDR2 FYNNEI. J was trimmed by 6 bases and V by 4 bases; bases with no gene match: 3. The CDR3 DNA follows: TGTGCCAGCAGTGCGACTAGCGGGGGGGACGATACGCAGTATTTT. It is translated as CASSATSGGDDTQYF.

This chain uses TRBV28 with TRBJ1-2; the D gene is possibly TRBD1 (6 bases). Trimming left V 3 bases short and J 2 bases short, with 16 bases between. There are 16 residues in the CDR3. Germline-derived CDR1 and CDR2 are MDHEN and SYDVKM. In DNA, the CDR3 is TGTGCCAGCAGTTTGACATCTTTCAGGGGAAACTATGGCTACACCTTC. Residues: CASSLTSFRGNYGYTF.

The chain carries TRBV14 and TRBJ1-2, with TRBD1 as a possible D gene (5 bases). Germline CDR1 and CDR2: SGHDN and FVKESK. The CDR3 loop spans 15 amino acids. Trimming took 4 bases from V and 4 from J, leaving 16 bases between them. The CDR3 protein is CASSPGGTMIYGYTF. CDR3 bases: TGTGCCAGCAGCCCGGGGGGGACGATGATCTATGGCTACACCTTC.

The rearrangement links TRBV7-2 to TRBJ1-5, with 8 bases aligning to TRBD1. Germline trimming cut 5 bases from V and 3 bases from J; bases unmatched to any gene: 6. The CDR3 length is 15 residues. Germline lookup yields CDR1 SGHTA and CDR2 FQGNSA. CDR3 nucleotides: TGTGCCAGCAGCCAGCAGGACAGGGACAATCAGCCCCAGCATTTT. This translates into CASSQQDRDNQPQHF.

J is TRBJ2-7 and V is TRBV9, with D possibly matching TRBD2 (5 bases). Trimming shortened V by 0 bases and J by 6 bases, and 22 bases separated the two germline ends. The CDR3 covers 17 residues. Germline CDR1 and CDR2: SGDLS and YYNGEE. The CDR3 region has the DNA TGTGCCAGCAGCGTAGGGGCGGGTGCGGTCCCTGTCTCCGAGCAGTACTTC. It codes for CASSVGAGAVPVSEQYF.